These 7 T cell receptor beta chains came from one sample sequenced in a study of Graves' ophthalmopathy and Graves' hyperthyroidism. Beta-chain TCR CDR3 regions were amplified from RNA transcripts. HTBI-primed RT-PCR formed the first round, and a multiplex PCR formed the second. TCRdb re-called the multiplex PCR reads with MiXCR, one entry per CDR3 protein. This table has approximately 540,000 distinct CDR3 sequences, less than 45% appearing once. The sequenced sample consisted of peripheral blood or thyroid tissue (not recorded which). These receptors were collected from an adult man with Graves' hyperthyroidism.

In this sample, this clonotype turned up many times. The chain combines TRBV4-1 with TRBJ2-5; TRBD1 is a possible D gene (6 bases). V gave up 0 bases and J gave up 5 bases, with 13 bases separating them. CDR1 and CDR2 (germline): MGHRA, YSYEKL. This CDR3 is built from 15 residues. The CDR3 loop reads CASSQEGGGGETQYF. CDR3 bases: TGCGCCAGCAGCCAAGAGGGCGGTGGGGGCGAGACCCAGTACTTC.

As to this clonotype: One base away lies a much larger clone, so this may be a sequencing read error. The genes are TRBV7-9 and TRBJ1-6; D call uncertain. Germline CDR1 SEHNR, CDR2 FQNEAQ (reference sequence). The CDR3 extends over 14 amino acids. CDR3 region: CASGLGRYNSPLHF. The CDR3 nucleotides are TGTGCCAGCGGCTTAGGGAGATATAATTCACCCCTCCACTTT.

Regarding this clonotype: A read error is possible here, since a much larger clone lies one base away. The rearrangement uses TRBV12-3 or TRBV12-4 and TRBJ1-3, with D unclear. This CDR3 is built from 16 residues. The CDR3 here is CASSLRKGGTGNSIYF. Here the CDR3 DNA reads TGTGCCAGCAGTTTGAGGAAGGGAGGCACTGGAAACTCCATATATTTT.

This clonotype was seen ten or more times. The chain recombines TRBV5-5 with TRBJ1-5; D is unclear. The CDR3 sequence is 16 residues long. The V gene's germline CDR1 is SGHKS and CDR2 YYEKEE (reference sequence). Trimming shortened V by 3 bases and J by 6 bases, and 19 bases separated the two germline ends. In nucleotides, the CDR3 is TGTGCCAGCAGCTCGCACGGGCCTTCGGGCGGTCAGCCCCAGCATTTT. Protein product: CASSSHGPSGGQPQHF. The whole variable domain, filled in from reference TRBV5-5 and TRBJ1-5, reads DAGVTQSPTHLIKTRGQQVTLRCSPISGHKSVSWYQQVLGQGPQFIFQYYEKEERGRGNFPDRFSARQFPNYSSELNVNALLLGDSALYLCASSSHGPSGGQPQHFGDGTRLSIL.

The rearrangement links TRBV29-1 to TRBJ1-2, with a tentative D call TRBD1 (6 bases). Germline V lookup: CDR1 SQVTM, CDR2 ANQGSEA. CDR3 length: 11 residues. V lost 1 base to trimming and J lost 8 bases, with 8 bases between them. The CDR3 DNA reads TGCAGCGTTGAAGGGGGGCAGGGCTACACCTTC. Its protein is CSVEGGQGYTF.

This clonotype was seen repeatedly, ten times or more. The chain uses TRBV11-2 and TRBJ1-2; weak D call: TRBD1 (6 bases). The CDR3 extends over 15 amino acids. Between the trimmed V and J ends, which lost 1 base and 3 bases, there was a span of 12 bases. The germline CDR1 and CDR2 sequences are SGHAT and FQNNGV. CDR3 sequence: CASSLGGGEHYGYTF. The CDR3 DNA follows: TGTGCCAGCAGCTTAGGAGGGGGGGAGCACTATGGCTACACCTTC.

The DNA of the CDR3 is TGCAGTGCCCCAGGACAGGGGCACGGTAATGAAAAACTGTTTTTT. Protein: CSAPGQGHGNEKLFF. The chain links TRBV20-1 to TRBJ1-4; TRBD1 matches at 9 bases. This CDR3 region has 15 residues. With 6 bases clipped from V and 4 bases from J, the junction kept 9 bases outside the gene matches. CDR1 is DFQATT and CDR2 is SNEGSKA in the germline V gene (reference sequence).